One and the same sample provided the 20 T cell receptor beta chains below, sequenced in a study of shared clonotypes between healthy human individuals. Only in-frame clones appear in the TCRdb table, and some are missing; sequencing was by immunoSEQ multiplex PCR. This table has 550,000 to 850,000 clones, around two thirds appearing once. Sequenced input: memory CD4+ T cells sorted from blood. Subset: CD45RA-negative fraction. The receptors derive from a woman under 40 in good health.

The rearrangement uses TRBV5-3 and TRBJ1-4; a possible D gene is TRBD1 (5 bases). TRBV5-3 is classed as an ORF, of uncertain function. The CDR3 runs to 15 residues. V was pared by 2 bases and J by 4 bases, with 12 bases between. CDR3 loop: CARSFVRGGNEKLFF. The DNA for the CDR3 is TGTGCCAGAAGCTTTGTGAGGGGTGGTAATGAAAAACTGTTTTTT.

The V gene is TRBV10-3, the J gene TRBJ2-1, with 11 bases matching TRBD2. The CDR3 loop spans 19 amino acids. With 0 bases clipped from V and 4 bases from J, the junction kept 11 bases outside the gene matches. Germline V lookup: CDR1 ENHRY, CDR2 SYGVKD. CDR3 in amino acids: CAISESRGVGTSGYNEQFF. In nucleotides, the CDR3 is TGTGCCATCAGTGAGTCGAGGGGCGTCGGGACTAGCGGTTACAATGAGCAGTTCTTC.

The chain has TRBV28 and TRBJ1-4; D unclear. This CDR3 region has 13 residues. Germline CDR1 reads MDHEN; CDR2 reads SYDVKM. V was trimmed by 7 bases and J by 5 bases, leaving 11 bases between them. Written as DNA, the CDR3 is TGTGCCAGCACCTTGGCGGAGAATGAAAAACTGTTTTTT. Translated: CASTLAENEKLFF.

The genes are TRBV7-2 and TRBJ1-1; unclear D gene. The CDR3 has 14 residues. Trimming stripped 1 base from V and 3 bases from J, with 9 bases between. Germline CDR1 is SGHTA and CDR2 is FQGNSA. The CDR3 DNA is TGTGCCAGCAGCTTAGGATTACTAGACACTGAAGCTTTCTTT. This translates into CASSLGLLDTEAFF.

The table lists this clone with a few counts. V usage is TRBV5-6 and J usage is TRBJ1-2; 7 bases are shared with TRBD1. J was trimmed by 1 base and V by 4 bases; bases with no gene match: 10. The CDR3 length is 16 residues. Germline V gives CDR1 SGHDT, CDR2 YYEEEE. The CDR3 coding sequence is TGTGCCAGCAGCCCACCCGGGACAGCGATTAACTATGGCTACACCTTC. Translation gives CASSPPGTAINYGYTF.

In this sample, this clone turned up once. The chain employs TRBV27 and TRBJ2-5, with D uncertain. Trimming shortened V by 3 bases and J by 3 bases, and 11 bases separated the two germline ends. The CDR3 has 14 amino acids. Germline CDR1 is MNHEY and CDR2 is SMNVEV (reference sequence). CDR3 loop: CASSFPGVEETQYF. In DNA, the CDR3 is TGTGCCAGCAGTTTCCCCGGAGTGGAAGAGACCCAGTACTTC.

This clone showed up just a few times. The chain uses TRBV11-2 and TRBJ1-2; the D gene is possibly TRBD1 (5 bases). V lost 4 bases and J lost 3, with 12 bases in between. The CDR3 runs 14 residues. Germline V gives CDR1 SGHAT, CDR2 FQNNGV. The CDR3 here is CASSYGTADYGYTF. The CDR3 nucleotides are TGTGCCAGCAGCTACGGGACGGCTGACTATGGCTACACCTTC.

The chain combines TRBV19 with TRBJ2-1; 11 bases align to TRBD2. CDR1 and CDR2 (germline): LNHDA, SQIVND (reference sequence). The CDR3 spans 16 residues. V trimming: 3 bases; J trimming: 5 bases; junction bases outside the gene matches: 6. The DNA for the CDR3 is TGTGCCAGTAGTATTTCTAGCGGGAGGTCTCACAATGAGCAGTTCTTC. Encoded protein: CASSISSGRSHNEQFF.

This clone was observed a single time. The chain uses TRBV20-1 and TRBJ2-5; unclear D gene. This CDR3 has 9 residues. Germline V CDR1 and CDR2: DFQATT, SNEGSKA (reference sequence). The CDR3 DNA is TGCAGGGCCCGCGAGACCCAGTACTTC. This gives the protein CRARETQYF.

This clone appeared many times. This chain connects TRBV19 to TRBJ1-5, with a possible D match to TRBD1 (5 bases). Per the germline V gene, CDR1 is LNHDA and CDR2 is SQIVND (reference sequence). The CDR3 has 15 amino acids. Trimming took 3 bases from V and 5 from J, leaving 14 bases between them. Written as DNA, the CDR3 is TGTGCCAGTAGTATCATGGAGGGACGCGATCAGCCCCAGCATTTT. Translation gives CASSIMEGRDQPQHF.

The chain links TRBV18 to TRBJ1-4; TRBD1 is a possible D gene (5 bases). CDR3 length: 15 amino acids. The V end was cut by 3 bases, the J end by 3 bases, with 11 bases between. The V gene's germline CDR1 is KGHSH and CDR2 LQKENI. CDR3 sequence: CASSPGAQPNEKLFF. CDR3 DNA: TGTGCCAGCTCACCCGGGGCACAACCTAATGAAAAACTGTTTTTT. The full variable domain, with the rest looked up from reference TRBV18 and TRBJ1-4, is NAGVMQNPRHLVRRRGQEARLRCSPMKGHSHVYWYRQLPEEGLKFMVYLQKENIIDESGMPKERFSAEFPKEGPSILRIQQVVRGDSAAYFCASSPGAQPNEKLFFGSGTQLSVL.

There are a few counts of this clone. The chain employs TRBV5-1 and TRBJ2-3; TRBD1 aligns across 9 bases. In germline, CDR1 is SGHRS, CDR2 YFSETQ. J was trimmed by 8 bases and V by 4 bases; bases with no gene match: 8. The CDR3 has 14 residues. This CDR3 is CASSAGQGGGTQYF. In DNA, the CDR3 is TGCGCCAGCAGCGCGGGACAGGGTGGGGGTACGCAGTATTTT.

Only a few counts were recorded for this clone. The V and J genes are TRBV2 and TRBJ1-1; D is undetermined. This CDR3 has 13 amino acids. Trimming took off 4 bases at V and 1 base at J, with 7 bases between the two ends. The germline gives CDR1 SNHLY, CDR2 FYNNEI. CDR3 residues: CASSGQENTEAFF. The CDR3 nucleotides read TGTGCCAGCAGTGGTCAGGAGAACACTGAAGCTTTCTTT.

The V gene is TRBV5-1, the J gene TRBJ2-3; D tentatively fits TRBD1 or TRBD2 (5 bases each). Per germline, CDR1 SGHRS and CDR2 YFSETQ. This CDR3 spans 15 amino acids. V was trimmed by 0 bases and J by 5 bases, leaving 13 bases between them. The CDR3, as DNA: TGCGCCAGCAGCTTGGCCTGGGGGAACGAAGATACGCAGTATTTT. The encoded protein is CASSLAWGNEDTQYF. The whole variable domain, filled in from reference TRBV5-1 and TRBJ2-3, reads KAGVTQTPRYLIKTRGQQVTLSCSPISGHRSVSWYQQTPGQGLQFLFEYFSETQRNKGNFPGRFSGRQFSNSRSEMNVSTLELGDSALYLCASSLAWGNEDTQYFGPGTRLTVL.

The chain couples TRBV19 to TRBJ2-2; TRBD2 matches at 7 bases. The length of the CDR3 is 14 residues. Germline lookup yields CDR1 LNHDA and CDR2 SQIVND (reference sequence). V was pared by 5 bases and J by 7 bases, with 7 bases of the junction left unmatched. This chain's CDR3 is CASSPGLLIGELFF. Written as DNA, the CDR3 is TGTGCCAGTAGTCCGGGACTACTAATCGGGGAGCTGTTTTTT.

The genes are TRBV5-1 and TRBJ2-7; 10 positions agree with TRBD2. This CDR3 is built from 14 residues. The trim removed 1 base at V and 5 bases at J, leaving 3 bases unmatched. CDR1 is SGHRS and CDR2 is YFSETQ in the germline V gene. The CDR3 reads CASSLLAGDDEQYF. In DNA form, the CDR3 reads TGCGCCAGCAGCTTGCTAGCGGGAGATGACGAGCAGTACTTC.

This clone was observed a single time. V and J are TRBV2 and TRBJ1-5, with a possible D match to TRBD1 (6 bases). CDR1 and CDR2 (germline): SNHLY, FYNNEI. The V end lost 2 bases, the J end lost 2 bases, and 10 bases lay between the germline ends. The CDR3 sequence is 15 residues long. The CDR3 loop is CASSEWGARNQPQHF. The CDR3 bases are TGTGCCAGCAGTGAATGGGGGGCGCGCAATCAGCCCCAGCATTTT. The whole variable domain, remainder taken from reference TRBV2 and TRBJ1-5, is EPEVTQTPSHQVTQMGQEVILRCVPISNHLYFYWYRQILGQKVEFLVSFYNNEISEKSEIFDDQFSVERPDGSNFTLKIRSTKLEDSAMYFCASSEWGARNQPQHFGDGTRLSIL.

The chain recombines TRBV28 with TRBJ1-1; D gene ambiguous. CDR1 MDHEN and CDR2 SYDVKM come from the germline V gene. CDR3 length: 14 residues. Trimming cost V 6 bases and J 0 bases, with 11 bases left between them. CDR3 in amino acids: CASSPAGLNTEAFF. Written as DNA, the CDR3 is TGTGCCAGCAGCCCCGCTGGGCTGAACACTGAAGCTTTCTTT.

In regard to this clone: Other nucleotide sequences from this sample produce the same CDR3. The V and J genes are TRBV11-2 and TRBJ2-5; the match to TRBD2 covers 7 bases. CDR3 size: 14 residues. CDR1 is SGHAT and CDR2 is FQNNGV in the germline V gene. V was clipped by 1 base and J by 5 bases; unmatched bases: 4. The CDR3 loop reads CASSLAGGGETQYF. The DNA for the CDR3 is TGTGCCAGCAGCTTAGCGGGAGGAGGGGAGACCCAGTACTTC.

Here the CDR3 reads CASSLGQNGEQYF. For the CDR3, the DNA is TGTGCCAGCAGCTTAGGCCAGAACGGCGAGCAGTACTTC. This chain links TRBV7-7 with TRBJ2-7; D remains ambiguous. V lost 1 base and J 6 bases, leaving 10 bases between the germline ends. The germline CDR1 and CDR2 sequences are SSHAT and FNYEAQ (reference sequence). There are 13 residues in the CDR3.